Below, 16 T cell receptor beta chains from the same sample are listed, as sequenced in a study of response to subunit inactivated influenza vaccine. Each CDR3 protein is one row after TCRdb ran MiXCR on the RT-PCR reads. The profile covers about 830,000 distinct CDR3 sequences, with roughly 18% appearing a single time and under 13% taken by the ten largest. Sequenced material: PBMCs from blood, taken approximately 5 days after vaccination. The receptors shown here come from a man aged 45-65 years who received an inactivated influenza vaccine.

At least ten counts were recorded for this clonotype. The J gene is TRBJ1-6, the V gene TRBV20-1; possibly TRBD1 for D (6 bases). Trimming stripped 2 bases from V and 7 bases from J, with 15 bases between. Germline assignment: CDR1 DFQATT and CDR2 SNEGSKA (reference sequence). This CDR3 spans 15 amino acids. Written as DNA, the CDR3 is TGCAGTGCTAGATTCGTGACAGGTTTGAATTCACCCCTCCACTTT. It translates to CSARFVTGLNSPLHF.

The CDR3 nucleotides read TGTGCCACACGGAAGGGGGACTATGGCTACACCTTC. It yields the protein CATRKGDYGYTF. This chain links TRBV12-3 or TRBV12-4 with TRBJ1-2, with D perhaps TRBD1 (6 bases). The V and J ends lost 10 bases and 3 bases respectively, with 12 bases between them. CDR3 length: 12 residues.

This clonotype occurred a few times. The rearrangement joins TRBV10-3 to TRBJ1-1; 7 bases fit TRBD1. The CDR3 loop spans 13 amino acids. J lost 1 base, V lost 9 bases, and 5 bases had no gene match. CDR1 is ENHRY and CDR2 is SYGVKD in the germline V gene. The DNA for the CDR3 is TGTGCCATTAACCGGGACAGGAACACTGAAGCTTTCTTT. Its translation: CAINRDRNTEAFF.

This chain uses TRBV7-9 with TRBJ2-1, with unresolved D. Deletions cut 4 bases from V and 8 bases from J, with 12 bases between. Per the germline V gene, CDR1 is SEHNR and CDR2 is FQNEAQ (reference sequence). The CDR3 consists of 13 residues. CDR3 DNA sequence: TGTGCCAGCAGCTCCGGCGGCGTGGATGAGCAGTTCTTC. Amino acid sequence: CASSSGGVDEQFF.

This clonotype showed up just a few times. The rearrangement links TRBV9 to TRBJ1-6; D is possibly TRBD1 (5 bases). Trimming left V 4 bases short and J 10 bases short, with 15 bases between. Looked up from germline, CDR1 is SGDLS and CDR2 is YYNGEE. CDR3 length: 14 residues. DNA of the CDR3: TGTGCCAGCAGCCCCCGGCAGGGTTTCTCACCCCTCCACTTT. It yields the protein CASSPRQGFSPLHF.

J is TRBJ2-1 and V is TRBV9; the match to TRBD2 covers 11 bases. The CDR3 is 16 residues long. Germline V gives CDR1 SGDLS, CDR2 YYNGEE. V was clipped by 1 base and J by 5 bases; unmatched bases: 5. CDR3 loop: CASSVSGTSGNNEQFF. In nucleotides, the CDR3 is TGTGCCAGCAGCGTAAGTGGGACTAGCGGAAACAATGAGCAGTTCTTC.

This clonotype appeared a few times. V and J are TRBV20-1 and TRBJ2-7; D might be TRBD1 (5 bases). V was trimmed by 0 bases and J by 4 bases, leaving 16 bases between them. The V gene's germline CDR1 is DFQATT and CDR2 SNEGSKA (reference sequence). The CDR3 sequence is 15 residues long. Written as DNA, the CDR3 is TGCAGTGCTAGAGATGATGGGGCGCTGTGGTACGAGCAGTACTTC. It is translated as CSARDDGALWYEQYF.

This clonotype was detected only a few times. This rearrangement joins TRBV4-2 to TRBJ1-4; no definite D call. This CDR3 region has 16 residues. Per the germline V gene, CDR1 is LGHNA and CDR2 is YNFKEQ. V was pared by 4 bases and J by 4 bases, with 16 bases between. The CDR3 DNA is TGTGCCAGCAGCCGGAGTCGCGCAGTGAATAATGAAAAACTGTTTTTT. It specifies CASSRSRAVNNEKLFF.

This clonotype has only a few counts. The chain employs TRBV12-3 or TRBV12-4 and TRBJ1-4, with D perhaps matching TRBD1 (5 bases). With 3 bases removed from V and 8 bases from J, the gap between germline ends came to 10 bases. The CDR3 spans 13 residues. The CDR3, as DNA: TGTGCCAGCAGTTTTAACAGGCGGGAAAAACTGTTTTTT. This sequence encodes CASSFNRREKLFF.

The rearrangement uses TRBV7-2 and TRBJ2-2; no clear D gene. V was clipped by 5 bases and J by 2 bases, with 15 bases between them. Germline lookup yields CDR1 SGHTA and CDR2 FQGNSA. This CDR3 has 16 residues. The CDR3: CASSPFSAGNTGELFF. DNA of the CDR3: TGTGCCAGCAGCCCGTTCTCAGCTGGAAACACCGGGGAGCTGTTTTTT.

This clonotype has a handful of counts. V gene TRBV5-1 combines with J gene TRBJ2-5, with TRBD2 matching 15 bases. CDR1 and CDR2 from the germline V gene are SGHRS and YFSETQ. The CDR3 contains 17 residues. V was pared by 5 bases and J by 4 bases, with 9 bases of the junction left unmatched. The DNA of the CDR3 is TGCGCCAGCAGAACCGGGACTAGCGGGGGGATGATAGAGACCCAGTACTTC. Protein product: CASRTGTSGGMIETQYF.

This clonotype has just a few counts. V gene TRBV12-3 or TRBV12-4 combines with J gene TRBJ2-7; D possibly corresponds to TRBD2 (6 bases). Deletions cut 5 bases from V and 5 bases from J, with 16 bases between. The CDR3 contains 14 residues. In nucleotides, the CDR3 is TGTGCCAGCAGTGCCGGGACTTCTTCCGACGAGCAGTACTTC. Amino acids: CASSAGTSSDEQYF.

The rearrangement joins TRBV11-2 to TRBJ2-1; 7 bases are a match to TRBD2. Trimming at V came to 2 bases and at J to 6 bases, leaving 10 bases not matched to a gene. The CDR3 has 16 amino acids. CDR1 is SGHAT, CDR2 FQNNGV, per germline. CDR3 sequence (DNA): TGTGCCAGCAGCTTATTAGTGCGGGAGCTGGGCAATGAGCAGTTCTTC. This translates into CASSLLVRELGNEQFF.

A few counts support this clonotype. The V call is TRBV5-1, the J call TRBJ1-1, with D perhaps TRBD1 (5 bases). CDR1 is SGHRS, CDR2 YFSETQ, per germline. The germline V and J ends were trimmed by 2 bases and 3 bases, with 17 bases remaining between them. The CDR3 runs to 16 residues. CDR3 region: CASSFGLRGADTEAFF. CDR3 sequence (DNA): TGCGCCAGCAGCTTTGGACTCCGTGGGGCGGACACTGAAGCTTTCTTT.

This clonotype came up a few times. This rearrangement joins TRBV18 to TRBJ2-1; 7 nucleotides agree with TRBD2. The germline V gene has CDR1 KGHSH and CDR2 LQKENI. V shed 8 bases, J shed 6 bases, and the junction held 7 bases outside the gene matches. This CDR3 region has 13 residues. CDR3 DNA: TGTGCCAGCAGCCCCGGACTAGGCAATGAGCAGTTCTTC. It codes for CASSPGLGNEQFF.

The CDR3 DNA sequence: TGTGCCAGCAGGATGACGGGAGGACAGACGAACTACGAGCAGTACTTC. This codes for CASRMTGGQTNYEQYF. The V and J genes are TRBV6-1 and TRBJ2-7; tentatively, D is TRBD2 (7 bases). The CDR3 is made up of 16 amino acids. V was pared by 6 bases and J by 3 bases, with 21 bases between. CDR1 is MNHNS, CDR2 SASEGT, per germline.